These 11 T cell receptor beta chains were all obtained from the same sample, sequenced in a study of blood T cell repertoires in COVID-19 (dated by TCRdb to about 2020). To prepare the library, the immunoSEQ multiplex PCR assay was applied. Entries here come from immuneACCESS through TCRdb and include only in-frame sequences with V and J called. Some clones fail to appear in such tables; in the studies checked, an unresolved V gene covers under half of the shortfall, and the cause of the remainder is unknown. The sample table holds tens of thousands of clones, of which roughly four fifths were seen once. The biggest ten clones account for around 4.1% of the sample. The sample taken for sequencing was peripheral blood. The receptors shown here come from a woman aged 60-75 years with acute or convalescent COVID-19.

CDR3 residues: CASSLRLAEEETQYF. CDR3 nucleotide sequence: TGTGCCAGCAGCTTACGGCTAGCGGAGGAGGAGACCCAGTACTTC. J is TRBJ2-5 and V is TRBV7-9, with TRBD2 matching over 7 bases. Germline CDR1 is SEHNR and CDR2 is FQNEAQ (reference sequence). V was clipped by 2 bases and J by 5 bases; unmatched bases: 8. This CDR3 is built from 15 residues.

This clone was detected only a few times. This sequence joins TRBV5-4 and TRBJ2-3; D unresolved. The V end lost 4 bases, the J end lost 0 bases, and 3 bases lay between the germline ends. The CDR3 has 12 amino acids. The germline V gene has CDR1 SGHNT and CDR2 YYREEE (reference sequence). As DNA, the CDR3 is TGTGCCAGCAGCCTAAGCACAGATACGCAGTATTTT. Translating gives CASSLSTDTQYF.

A few counts support this clone. The chain links TRBV2 to TRBJ2-1, with 12 bases fitting TRBD2. J was trimmed by 6 bases and V by 6 bases; bases with no gene match: 3. This CDR3 has 14 residues. Per the germline V gene, CDR1 is SNHLY and CDR2 is FYNNEI. The CDR3 loop reads CASRPSGGANEQFF. The CDR3 bases are TGTGCCAGCAGGCCTAGCGGGGGGGCCAATGAGCAGTTCTTC.

This chain links TRBV2 with TRBJ1-1; 7 nucleotides line up with TRBD1. This CDR3 contains 15 residues. The junction had 8 bases not matched to a gene; V was cut back by 6 bases and J by 1 base. From germline, CDR1 is SNHLY and CDR2 FYNNEI. The CDR3 nucleotides are TGTGCCAGCAGGGCAGGGGGTGCTGCGAACACTGAAGCTTTCTTT. Its translation: CASRAGGAANTEAFF.

The chain recombines TRBV12-5 with TRBJ1-1, with D possibly matching TRBD1 (6 bases). In germline, CDR1 is LGHNT, CDR2 FRNRAP. The V and J ends lost 5 bases and 1 base respectively, with 11 bases between them. The CDR3 consists of 14 residues. The CDR3 here is CASGQGQSNTEAFF. CDR3 in DNA: TGTGCTAGTGGTCAAGGACAGTCGAACACTGAAGCTTTCTTT.

The J gene is TRBJ1-5, the V gene TRBV20-1; D might be TRBD1 (5 bases). This CDR3 contains 10 residues. V was cut by 7 bases and J by 8 bases, with 9 bases left in between. Germline CDR1 reads DFQATT; CDR2 reads SNEGSKA (reference sequence). The CDR3 DNA is TGCAGTGTCAAGGGGAAGCCCCAGCATTTT. It translates to CSVKGKPQHF.

The V call is TRBV6-5, the J call TRBJ2-7; 12 bases fit TRBD1. The CDR3 is 13 residues long. Germline-derived CDR1 and CDR2 are MNHEY and SVGAGI. The V segment lost 8 bases and the J segment 7 bases; nucleotides outside the gene matches: 6. The chain's CDR3 is CASAWDRGQEQYF. The DNA of the CDR3 is TGTGCCAGCGCTTGGGACAGGGGGCAGGAGCAGTACTTC.

The chain uses TRBV19 and TRBJ1-2; TRBD1 matches 7 bases. V was pared by 5 bases and J by 2 bases, with 11 bases of the junction left unmatched. CDR1 and CDR2 (germline): LNHDA, SQIVND (reference sequence). The CDR3 spans 16 residues. The CDR3 coding sequence is TGTGCCAGTAGTGGGGGACAGAGAGCGCTCAACTATGGCTACACCTTC. Amino acids: CASSGGQRALNYGYTF.

The chain employs TRBV18 and TRBJ1-2; a weak D match, TRBD1 (5 bases). This CDR3 contains 14 residues. Trimming pared 3 bases from V and 4 bases from J, leaving 12 bases between. In germline, CDR1 is KGHSH, CDR2 LQKENI. The CDR3 coding sequence is TGTGCCAGCTCACCTACCACAGGAAGCTATGGCTACACCTTC. Translation gives CASSPTTGSYGYTF.

The chain links TRBV3-1 (or the pseudogene TRBV3-2) to TRBJ2-7, with a tentative D call TRBD2 (6 bases). Per the germline V gene, CDR1 is LGHDT and CDR2 is YNNKEL (reference sequence). This CDR3 region has 12 residues. Trimming removed 1 base from V and 6 bases from J, with 7 bases in between. The CDR3 here is CASSQGEVEQYF. The CDR3 coding sequence is TGTGCCAGCAGCCAAGGGGAGGTCGAGCAGTACTTC.

The V gene is TRBV18, the J gene TRBJ1-5; 9 bases line up with TRBD1. The CDR3 length is 15 residues. Germline assignment: CDR1 KGHSH and CDR2 LQKENI. Germline trimming cut 4 bases from V and 0 bases from J; bases unmatched to any gene: 1. CDR3 coding DNA: TGTGCCAGCTCACTGACAGGGGGTAGCAATCAGCCCCAGCATTTT. Protein: CASSLTGGSNQPQHF. The full variable domain, in which reference TRBV18 and TRBJ1-5 provide the parts outside the CDR3, is NAGVMQNPRHLVRRRGQEARLRCSPMKGHSHVYWYRQLPEEGLKFMVYLQKENIIDESGMPKERFSAEFPKEGPSILRIQQVVRGDSAAYFCASSLTGGSNQPQHFGDGTRLSIL.